This record looks at one TCR beta chain sequence and its context. Germline values: CDR1 LNHDA, CDR2 SQIVND (reference sequence). V gave up 0 bases and J gave up 0 bases, with 9 bases separating them. The CDR3 is 17 amino acids. TCRdb's table, derived via immunoSEQ multiplex PCR, lists solely in-frame clones and lacks some. This table holds more than 80,000 clones, around 88% found once. The data stem from a study of blood T cell repertoires in COVID-19. Study in general: Specimens from acute and convalescent COVID-19 originated in the United States, Italy and Spain. From T cells, B-cell-depleted T cells, or PBMCs came the material, which was cDNA or gDNA.

The Seattle patients, enrolled during active infection, were followed longitudinally. The specimen sequenced was peripheral blood. This clonotype originated in a woman aged 60 to 75 with COVID-19, enrolled during active disease. This chain links TRBV19 with TRBJ1-6, with D unresolved. The CDR3 bases are TGTGCCAGTAGTATAGATCTCCGCTACTCCTATAATTCACCCCTCCACTTT. As protein: CASSIDLRYSYNSPLHF.